This paragraph reports one TCR beta chain. Under the authors' procedure: Reference gene primer amplification gave nucleated cell count estimates. Here immunoSEQ multiplex PCR was the method, and the copy in TCRdb shows in-frame clones only, minus some. D and trimming were read from the DNA, whereas the V and J calls and clone size are those reported in that table. The table has 50,000 to 60,000 clones, approximately 83% seen once. The CDR3 has 14 residues. V dropped 10 bases and J dropped 3; count of bases not matched to a gene: 9. Germline assignment: CDR1 MNHNY and CDR2 SVGAGI (reference sequence). The sample originates from a study of blood T cell repertoires in COVID-19.

The chain joins TRBV6-6 to TRBJ1-2, with TRBD1 matching 9 bases. Material: peripheral blood. The TCR originated in a man in his forties or fifties with acute or convalescent COVID-19. This CDR3 reads CATTPGQGYYGYTF. CDR3 DNA: TGTGCCACAACCCCGGGACAGGGTTACTATGGCTACACCTTC.